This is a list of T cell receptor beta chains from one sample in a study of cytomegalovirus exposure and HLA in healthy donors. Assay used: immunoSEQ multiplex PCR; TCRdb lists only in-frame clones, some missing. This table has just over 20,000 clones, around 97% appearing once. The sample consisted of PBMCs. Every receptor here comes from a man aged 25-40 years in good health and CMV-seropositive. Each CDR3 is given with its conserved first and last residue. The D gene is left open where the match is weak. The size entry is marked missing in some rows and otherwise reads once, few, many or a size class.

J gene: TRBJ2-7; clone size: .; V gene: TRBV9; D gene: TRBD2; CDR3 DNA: TGTGCCAGCAGCGTAGAGGCGGGAGGGCTCTACGAGCAGTACTTC; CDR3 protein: CASSVEAGGLYEQYF
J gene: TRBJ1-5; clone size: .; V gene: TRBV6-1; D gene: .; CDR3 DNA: TGTGCCAGCTCAAGGGGGGGCGAGCAGCCCCAGCATTTT; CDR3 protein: CASSRGGEQPQHF
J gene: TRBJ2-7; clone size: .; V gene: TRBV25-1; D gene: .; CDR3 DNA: TGTGCCAGCAGTGATGCTCAGGGGCTCTACGAGCAGTACTTC; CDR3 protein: CASSDAQGLYEQYF
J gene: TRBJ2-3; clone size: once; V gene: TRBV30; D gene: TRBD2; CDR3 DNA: TGTGCCTGGAACCCTTCGCGTGCGGGAGGCCCCTGGGATACGCAGTATTTT; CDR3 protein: CAWNPSRAGGPWDTQYF
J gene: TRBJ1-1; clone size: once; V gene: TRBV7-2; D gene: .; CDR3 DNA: TGTGCCAGCAGCTTAAGGGGCGGTTACGACACTGAAGCTTTCTTT; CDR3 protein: CASSLRGGYDTEAFF
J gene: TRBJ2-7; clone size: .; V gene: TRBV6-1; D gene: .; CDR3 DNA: TGTGCCAGTTTTAGCTCTTTAACCTACGAGCAGTACTTC; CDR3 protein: CASFSSLTYEQYF
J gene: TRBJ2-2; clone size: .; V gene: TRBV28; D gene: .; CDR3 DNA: TGTGCCAGCAGTTTGACAGTGAATGCCGGGGAGCTGTTTTTT; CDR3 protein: CASSLTVNAGELFF
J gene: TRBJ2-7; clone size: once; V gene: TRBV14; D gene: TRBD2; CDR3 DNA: TGTGCCAGCAGCCAAAGCGGGAGGGCCTTGGAGTACTTC; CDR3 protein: CASSQSGRALEYF
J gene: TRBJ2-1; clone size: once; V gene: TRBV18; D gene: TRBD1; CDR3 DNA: TGTGCCAGCTCAAGGACAGGGAGCTCCTACAATGAGCAGTTCTTC; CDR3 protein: CASSRTGSSYNEQFF
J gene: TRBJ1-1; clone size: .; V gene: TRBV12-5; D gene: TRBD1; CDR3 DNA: TGTGCTAGTGGTTCGCAGGGGGCGGGGGCTGAAGCTTTCTTT; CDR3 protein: CASGSQGAGAEAFF
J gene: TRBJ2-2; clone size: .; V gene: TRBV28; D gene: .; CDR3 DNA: TGTGCCAGCAGTTCTCTCCCAGGGGCCGGGGAGCTGTTTTTT; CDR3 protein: CASSSLPGAGELFF
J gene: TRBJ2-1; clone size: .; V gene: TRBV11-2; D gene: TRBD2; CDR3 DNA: TGTGCCAGCAGCTTATTGACTAGCGGGAGTTATGAGCAGTTCTTC; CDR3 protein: CASSLLTSGSYEQFF
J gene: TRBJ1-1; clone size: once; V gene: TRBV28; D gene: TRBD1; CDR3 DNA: TGTGCCAGCAGTAGTCCCGGGACAGGGTGGACTGAAGCTTTCTTT; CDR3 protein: CASSSPGTGWTEAFF
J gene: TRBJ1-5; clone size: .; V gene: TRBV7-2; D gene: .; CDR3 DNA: TGTGCCAGCAGCCTTAGCAATCAGCCCCAGCATTTT; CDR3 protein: CASSLSNQPQHF
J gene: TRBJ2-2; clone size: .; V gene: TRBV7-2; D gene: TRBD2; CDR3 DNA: TGTGCCAGCAGCTTAGCTAACGGGAGGGCCCAGCGGGAGCTGTTTTTT; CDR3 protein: CASSLANGRAQRELFF
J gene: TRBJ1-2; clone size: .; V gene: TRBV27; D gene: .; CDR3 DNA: TGTGCCAGCAGTCCGCGGACTGGAGTTAACTATGGCTACACCTTC; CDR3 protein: CASSPRTGVNYGYTF
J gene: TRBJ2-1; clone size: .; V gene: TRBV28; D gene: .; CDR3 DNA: TGTGCCAGCAGTTTCCCGCGGGGTAATAGGCACAATGAGCAGTTCTTC; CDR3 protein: CASSFPRGNRHNEQFF
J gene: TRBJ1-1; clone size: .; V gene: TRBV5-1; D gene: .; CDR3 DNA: TGCGCCAGCAGCTTCAGGGAAGGTACTGAAGCTTTCTTT; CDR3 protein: CASSFREGTEAFF
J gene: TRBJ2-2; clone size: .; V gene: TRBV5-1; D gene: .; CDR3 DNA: TGCGCCAGCAGCTTGATCCAGGGCTCCACCGGGGAGCTGTTTTTT; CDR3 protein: CASSLIQGSTGELFF
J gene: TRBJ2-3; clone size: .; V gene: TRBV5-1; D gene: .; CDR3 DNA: TGCGCCAGCAGCTTGGGACAGCGCACAGATACGCAGTATTTT; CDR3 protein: CASSLGQRTDTQYF
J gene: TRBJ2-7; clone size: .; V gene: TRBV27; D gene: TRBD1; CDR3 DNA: TGTGCCAGCAGTCCTACCGGGACAGGGATTGCCTACGAGCAGTACTTC; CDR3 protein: CASSPTGTGIAYEQYF
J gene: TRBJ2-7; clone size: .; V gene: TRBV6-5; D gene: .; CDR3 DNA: TGTGCCACCGGGGATTACCGAACCCCTTCCTACGAGCAGTACTTC; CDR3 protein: CATGDYRTPSYEQYF
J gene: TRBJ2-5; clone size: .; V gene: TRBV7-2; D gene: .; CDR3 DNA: TGTGCCAGCAGCCCTCGGACTGGGGAGACCCAGTACTTC; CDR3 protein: CASSPRTGETQYF
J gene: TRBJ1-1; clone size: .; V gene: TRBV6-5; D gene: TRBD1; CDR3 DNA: TGTGCCAGCAGATCGGACAGGGGCATGAACACTGAAGCTTTCTTT; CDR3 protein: CASRSDRGMNTEAFF
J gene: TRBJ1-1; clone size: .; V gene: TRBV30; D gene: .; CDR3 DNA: TGTGCCTGGATAAATGGAGGCACTAACACTGAAGCTTTCTTT; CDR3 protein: CAWINGGTNTEAFF
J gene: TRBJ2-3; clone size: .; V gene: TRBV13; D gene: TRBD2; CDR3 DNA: TGTGCCAGCAGCTCCCGGGCAGCGGGAGGCGCAGATACGCAGTATTTT; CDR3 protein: CASSSRAAGGADTQYF
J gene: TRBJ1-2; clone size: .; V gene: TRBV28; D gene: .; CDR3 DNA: TGTGCCAGCCTGACAGCTGCCAACTATGGCTACACCTTC; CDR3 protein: CASLTAANYGYTF
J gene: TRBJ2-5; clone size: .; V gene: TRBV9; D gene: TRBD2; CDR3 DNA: TGTGCCAGCAGCGTAGACCCTAGCGGGAGGGTTCAAGAGACCCAGTACTTC; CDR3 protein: CASSVDPSGRVQETQYF
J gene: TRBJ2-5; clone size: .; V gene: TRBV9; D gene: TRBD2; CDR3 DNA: TGTGCCAGCAGCCCCCGACTAGCGGGAGGACTCCCCGAAGAGACCCAGTACTTC; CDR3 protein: CASSPRLAGGLPEETQYF
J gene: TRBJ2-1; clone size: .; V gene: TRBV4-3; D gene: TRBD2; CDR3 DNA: TGCGCCAGCAGCCAAGAGAGGGACTACTACAATGAGCAGTTCTTC; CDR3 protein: CASSQERDYYNEQFF
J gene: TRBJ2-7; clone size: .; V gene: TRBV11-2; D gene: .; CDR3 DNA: TGTGCCAGCAGCTTCAGGAGGGAGAGCCTACTCACCGAGCAGTACTTC; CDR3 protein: CASSFRRESLLTEQYF
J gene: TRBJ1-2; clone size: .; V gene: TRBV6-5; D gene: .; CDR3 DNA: TGTGCCAGCAGTTACACCGACACTAACTATGGCTACACCTTC; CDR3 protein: CASSYTDTNYGYTF
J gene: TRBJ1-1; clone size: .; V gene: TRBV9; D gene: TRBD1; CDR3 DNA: TGTGCCAGCAGCCTGGGACAGGGAAACACTGAAGCTTTCTTT; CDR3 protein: CASSLGQGNTEAFF
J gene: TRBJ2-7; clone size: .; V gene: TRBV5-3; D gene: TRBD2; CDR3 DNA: TGTGCCAGAAGCCAACAAGCGGGAACCCTATACGAGCAGTACTTC; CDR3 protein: CARSQQAGTLYEQYF
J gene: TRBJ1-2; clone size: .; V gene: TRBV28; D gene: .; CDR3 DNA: TGTGCCAGCAGTCAGCCTCAGGGAGGGGACTATGGCTACACCTTC; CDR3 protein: CASSQPQGGDYGYTF